These 27 T cell receptor beta chains share one sample of origin, sequenced in a study of cytomegalovirus exposure and HLA in healthy donors. The PCR made use of 60 Vbeta and 13 Jbeta primers. The method was immunoSEQ multiplex PCR; TCRdb's version includes in-frame clones alone and lacks a portion of them. Among roughly 100,000 clones listed, 75% were seen once. The sample was PBMCs. These receptors originate from a male donor in good health and CMV-seropositive.

The V gene is TRBV2, the J gene TRBJ2-7, with D possibly being TRBD1 (6 bases). Trimming shortened V by 6 bases and J by 0 bases, and 9 bases separated the two germline ends. CDR3 length equals 13 residues. Germline-derived CDR1 and CDR2 are SNHLY and FYNNEI. In DNA, the CDR3 is TGTGCCAGCAGCCGGGACACCTCCTACGAGCAGTACTTC. It specifies CASSRDTSYEQYF.

CDR3 protein: CASSTQGSYGYTF. CDR3 sequence (DNA): TGTGCCAGCAGCACGCAGGGGAGCTATGGCTACACCTTC. The V gene is TRBV6-5, the J gene TRBJ1-2; D is possibly TRBD1 (6 bases). V lost 6 bases and J lost 4, with 12 bases in between. This CDR3 is 13 amino acids long. The germline V gene has CDR1 MNHEY and CDR2 SVGAGI.

On this clone itself: An end of the junction differs from the germline gene, which may be a read error. The chain employs TRBV7-7 and TRBJ2-7; possible D gene TRBD2, 6 bases. Per germline, CDR1 SSHAT and CDR2 FNYEAQ (reference sequence). This CDR3 contains 13 residues. CDR3 in amino acids: CASSLATGDEQYF. CDR3 bases: TGTGCTAGCAGCTTGGCGACGGGGGACGAGCAGTACTTC.

The V call is TRBV5-6, the J call TRBJ1-1; D is uncertain. V was clipped by 1 base and J by 0 bases, with 13 bases between them. Germline lookup yields CDR1 SGHDT and CDR2 YYEEEE. The CDR3 extends over 16 amino acids. CDR3 nucleotides: TGTGCCAGCAGCTTGCAACGACGGGTAATGAACACTGAAGCTTTCTTT. It specifies CASSLQRRVMNTEAFF.

V usage is TRBV27 and J usage is TRBJ2-2; tentatively, D is TRBD2 (5 bases). V lost 0 bases and J 5 bases, leaving 7 bases between the germline ends. The CDR3 extends over 14 amino acids. Germline V gives CDR1 MNHEY, CDR2 SMNVEV (reference sequence). CDR3 coding DNA: TGTGCCAGCAGTTTATCAAGGACTACCGGGGAGCTGTTTTTT. Translation gives CASSLSRTTGELFF.

The V and J genes are TRBV18 and TRBJ2-7, with 8 bases fitting TRBD2. This CDR3 is built from 15 residues. The germline gives CDR1 KGHSH, CDR2 LQKENI. Germline trimming cut 3 bases from V and 3 bases from J; bases unmatched to any gene: 7. The CDR3 DNA reads TGTGCCAGCTCACCGTCGGGACTAGACGGCTACGAGCAGTACTTC. This encodes CASSPSGLDGYEQYF.

CDR3 in amino acids: CASSMEIRGEKLFF. The CDR3 nucleotides are TGTGCCAGCAGCATGGAAATTAGGGGTGAAAAACTGTTTTTT. The genes are TRBV21-1 and TRBJ1-4; the table names TRBD1, a call not compared with the DNA. TRBV21-1 is classified as a pseudogene. This CDR3 spans 14 amino acids.

The rearrangement joins TRBV6-5 to TRBJ1-1; D unresolved. Per germline, CDR1 MNHEY and CDR2 SVGAGI. Trimming stripped 0 bases from V and 7 bases from J, with 15 bases between. The CDR3 length is 15 residues. Here the CDR3 DNA reads TGTGCCAGCAGTTACTCGAGGCCCACCCGCGGTGAAGCTTTCTTT. The encoded protein is CASSYSRPTRGEAFF.

This clone occurred a few times. The chain is built from TRBV7-9 and TRBJ1-2, with 7 nucleotides matching TRBD1. V lost 4 bases, J lost 6 bases, and 14 bases stayed unmatched. The CDR3 contains 16 residues. The V gene's germline CDR1 is SEHNR and CDR2 FQNEAQ (reference sequence). The CDR3 DNA follows: TGTGCCAGCAGCTCAATGACAGGGAGGATTCTCAATGGCTACACCTTC. Protein: CASSSMTGRILNGYTF. The full variable domain, rest sourced from reference TRBV7-9 and TRBJ1-2, is DTGVSQNPRHKITKRGQNVTFRCDPISEHNRLYWYRQTLGQGPEFLTYFQNEAQLEKSRLLSDRFSAERPKGSFSTLEIQRTEQGDSAMYLCASSSMTGRILNGYTFGSGTRLTVV.

The chain joins TRBV18 to TRBJ2-7; D call uncertain. The CDR3 has 16 residues. Trimming took 0 bases from V and 2 from J, leaving 14 bases between them. The germline V gene has CDR1 KGHSH and CDR2 LQKENI. CDR3 sequence (DNA): TGTGCCAGCTCACCACCGTTAGGCCAGAGGACCTACGAGCAGTACTTC. It is translated as CASSPPLGQRTYEQYF.

This chain uses TRBV6-4 with TRBJ1-6, with 8 bases aligning to TRBD1. J was trimmed by 9 bases and V by 0 bases; bases with no gene match: 4. This CDR3 is built from 15 residues. Germline V CDR1 and CDR2: MRHNA, SNTAGT. The CDR3 DNA is TGTGCCAGCAGTGACTCGGCAGGGGGCGGTTCACCCCTCCACTTT. It encodes CASSDSAGGGSPLHF.

V is TRBV28 and J is TRBJ1-5; D perhaps matches TRBD1 (6 bases). The CDR3 runs 16 residues. Between the trimmed V and J ends, which lost 5 bases and 0 bases, there was a span of 14 bases. Germline lookup yields CDR1 MDHEN and CDR2 SYDVKM. The CDR3 sequence is CASSNGTFNSNQPQHF. The CDR3 DNA sequence: TGTGCCAGCAGTAATGGGACATTCAATAGCAATCAGCCCCAGCATTTT.

The chain carries TRBV15 and TRBJ2-7; D remains unclear. Germline V gives CDR1 LNHNV, CDR2 YYDKDF (reference sequence). This CDR3 is built from 11 residues. The V gene lost 4 bases and the J gene lost 6 bases, with 7 bases spanning the gap. In nucleotides, the CDR3 is TGTGCCACCAGCACTCGGTTCGAGCAGTACTTC. It is translated as CATSTRFEQYF.

The chain has TRBV2 and TRBJ1-5; 8 bases map to TRBD1. CDR1 and CDR2 (germline): SNHLY, FYNNEI. The V gene end was trimmed by 6 bases and the J gene end by 5 bases; junction bases not matched to a gene: 6. CDR3 length: 14 amino acids. CDR3: CASSDGTGYQPQHF. The CDR3 region has the DNA TGTGCCAGCAGCGACGGGACAGGCTATCAGCCCCAGCATTTT.

The rearrangement links TRBV2 to TRBJ2-7; maybe TRBD1 (5 bases). The V and J ends lost 6 bases and 2 bases respectively, with 5 bases between them. Germline V lookup: CDR1 SNHLY, CDR2 FYNNEI. This CDR3 has 11 residues. CDR3 in DNA: TGTGCCAGCAGACAGGCCTACGAGCAGTACTTC. This translates into CASRQAYEQYF.

This clone was counted a single time. This chain links TRBV4-1 with TRBJ1-1, with D hard to call. CDR1 is MGHRA, CDR2 YSYEKL, per germline. V lost 0 bases to trimming and J lost 4 bases, with 3 bases between them. The length of the CDR3 is 12 residues. CDR3 sequence reads: CASSQDRTEAFF. The CDR3 nucleotides are TGCGCCAGCAGCCAAGATCGCACTGAAGCTTTCTTT.

This clone was seen a few times. A junction end diverges from the germline sequence, so it may reflect a read error. The chain recombines TRBV6-5 with TRBJ1-5; D not resolved. This CDR3 is 13 amino acids long. Germline lookup yields CDR1 MNHEY and CDR2 SVGAGI. The CDR3 loop reads CASSLPPGQPQNF. CDR3 nucleotide sequence: TGTGCCAGCAGTCTACCCCCGGGTCAGCCCCAGAATTTT.

V is TRBV25-1 and J is TRBJ2-1; no definite D call. The germline V gene encodes CDR1 MGHDK and CDR2 SYGVNS. The CDR3 loop spans 12 amino acids. V was pared by 1 base and J by 8 bases, with 6 bases between. The CDR3, as DNA: TGTGCCAGCAGTGAATCGTACTATGAGCAGTTCTTC. This codes for CASSESYYEQFF.

The chain carries TRBV2 and TRBJ1-2; D not certain. With 5 bases removed from V and 4 bases from J, the gap between germline ends came to 8 bases. This CDR3 spans 12 amino acids. The germline gives CDR1 SNHLY, CDR2 FYNNEI. CDR3 amino acids: CASSSEFYGYTF. CDR3 nucleotide sequence: TGTGCCAGCAGTTCCGAGTTCTATGGCTACACCTTC.

The count of this clone is one. The chain has TRBV2 and TRBJ2-2; 8 bases are shared with TRBD1. V lost 11 bases and J lost 5; bases outside the gene matches: 10. The germline V gene encodes CDR1 SNHLY and CDR2 FYNNEI. The CDR3 runs 14 residues. CDR3 DNA: TGTGCCGCAACCCAGGGGGCGAGGACCGGGGAGCTGTTTTTT. Translating gives CAATQGARTGELFF.

V and J are TRBV29-1 and TRBJ2-3, with TRBD2 matching 8 bases. V lost 2 bases to trimming and J lost 5 bases; unmatched junction nucleotides: 12. This CDR3 comprises 16 residues. Germline loops: CDR1 SQVTM, CDR2 ANQGSEA. CDR3 in amino acids: CSVELSVAGRRDTQYF. The CDR3 nucleotides are TGCAGCGTTGAACTCTCCGTAGCGGGGCGGAGAGATACGCAGTATTTT.

The chain recombines TRBV5-1 with TRBJ2-3, with D perhaps TRBD1 (6 bases). Trimming cost V 0 bases and J 0 bases, with 11 bases left between them. Germline-derived CDR1 and CDR2 are SGHRS and YFSETQ. CDR3 length equals 16 residues. CDR3 DNA: TGCGCCAGCAGCTTGGACAGGGAGATTAGCACAGATACGCAGTATTTT. Its translation is CASSLDREISTDTQYF.

The CDR3 DNA reads as TGTGCCACCAGCAGTGACGGGACAGGGGGGTCCTACGAGCAGTACTTC. Translating it yields CATSSDGTGGSYEQYF. The V and J genes are TRBV15 and TRBJ2-7, with 11 bases matching TRBD1. V lost 3 bases to trimming and J lost 1 base; unmatched junction nucleotides: 5. Germline V gene data show CDR1 as LNHNV and CDR2 as YYDKDF (reference sequence). The CDR3 contains 16 residues.

This chain links TRBV4-2 with TRBJ2-7, with 15 positions matching TRBD2. The CDR3 is 16 amino acids. V shed 5 bases, J shed 7 bases, and the junction held 9 bases outside the gene matches. CDR1 and CDR2 from the germline V gene are LGHNA and YNFKEQ. DNA for the CDR3: TGTGCCAGCAGCGGGCGGACTAGCGGGGGGGCGCAGGAGCAGTACTTC. This codes for CASSGRTSGGAQEQYF.

V usage is TRBV25-1 and J usage is TRBJ2-7; 11 bases match TRBD1. Germline values: CDR1 MGHDK, CDR2 SYGVNS. The CDR3 runs 14 residues. The V segment lost 8 bases and the J segment 2 bases; nucleotides outside the gene matches: 5. Here the CDR3 DNA reads TGTGCCAGCGGGACAGGGGGGGTAACCTACGAGCAGTACTTC. Translating it yields CASGTGGVTYEQYF.

The chain combines TRBV28 with TRBJ1-5, with 7 bases fitting TRBD1. J was trimmed by 2 bases and V by 5 bases; bases with no gene match: 9. Germline CDR1 reads MDHEN; CDR2 reads SYDVKM. The CDR3 covers 16 residues. CDR3 in DNA: TGTGCCAGCAGTACTTCTAGGACAGGACGCAATCAGCCCCAGCATTTT. Amino acids: CASSTSRTGRNQPQHF.

V and J are TRBV4-1 and TRBJ2-7; no definite D call. CDR1 and CDR2 from the germline V gene are MGHRA and YSYEKL. V lost 0 bases, J lost 10 bases, and 13 bases lay in between. The CDR3 runs to 13 residues. The CDR3 reads CASSQDIPSLQYF. The CDR3 coding sequence is TGCGCCAGCAGCCAAGATATCCCCTCCCTCCAGTACTTC.